This T cell receptor (beta chain) stems from a study of cytomegalovirus exposure and HLA in healthy donors. Trimming cost V 0 bases and J 5 bases, with 7 bases left between them. The CDR3 sequence is 13 residues long. Per germline, CDR1 SGHVS and CDR2 FNYEAQ. The study, taken as a whole, reports: Analysis was carried out at a later point, and it linked a missense DCLRE1C variant to TCR beta V- and J-gene trimming. Within a later analysis, the majority of CMV-associated TCR beta chains appeared HLA-restricted. Sequencing depth across donors, presence/absence analyses assumed, was roughly uniform. In an earlier analysis, about 87% or about 30%: the productive usage of most TCR beta V segments.

This PCR relied on a set of 60 Vbeta primers and 13 Jbeta primers. Sequencing was performed with immunoSEQ multiplex PCR; in TCRdb, only in-frame clones are kept and a portion is missing. Here the sample spans 150,000 to 200,000 clones, about four fifths being singletons. A word on this clone: Its specificity is unknown. Different DNA sequences within this sample yield the same CDR3.

The source of this sequence is a woman aged 45 to 65 in good health and CMV-seronegative. Input material: PBMCs. This rearrangement joins TRBV7-6 to TRBJ2-5, with a possible D match to TRBD1 (5 bases). CDR3 region: CASSLAPGETQYF. The CDR3 DNA reads as TGTGCCAGCAGCTTAGCGCCAGGGGAGACCCAGTACTTC.